This T cell receptor (beta chain) was sequenced during a study of blood T cell repertoires in COVID-19. Overall study context: In each case, the material was cDNA or gDNA derived from T cells, B-cell-depleted T cells, or PBMCs.

Libraries were prepared by immunoSEQ multiplex PCR; TCRdb keeps only in-frame clonotypes and omits some of them. The repertoire holds over 200,000 clones, with 81% as singletons. This CDR3 has 17 amino acids. Between the trimmed V and J ends, which lost 0 bases and 3 bases, there was a span of 17 bases. Per the germline V gene, CDR1 is LGHDT and CDR2 is YNNKEL (reference sequence). The sequencing input was peripheral blood. The sequence derives from an elderly woman with acute or convalescent COVID-19. The rearrangement uses TRBV3-1 (or the pseudogene TRBV3-2) and TRBJ2-5; maybe TRBD1 (6 bases). CDR3 amino acids: CASSQDWGRGWEETQYF. Written as DNA, the CDR3 is TGTGCCAGCAGCCAAGATTGGGGCAGGGGTTGGGAAGAGACCCAGTACTTC.